Reported below is one T cell receptor (beta chain). This record comes from a study of blood T cell repertoires in COVID-19. This CDR3 contains 14 residues. V shed 2 bases and J 10 bases; nucleotides not matched to a gene: 4. Germline assignment: CDR1 MDHEN and CDR2 SYDVKM. Clones were sequenced by immunoSEQ multiplex PCR, and TCRdb holds only the in-frame ones, with some missing. The sample holds over 30,000 clones, around 77% seen once. The chain is built from TRBV28 and TRBJ2-3; 12 bases agree with TRBD2. The sequenced material came from peripheral blood. This receptor was obtained from a human donor in a cohort sampled during active COVID-19. This CDR3 is CASSLNPSGRAQYF. The CDR3 nucleotides are TGTGCCAGCAGTTTAAACCCTAGCGGGAGGGCGCAGTATTTT.